The present entry profiles one T cell receptor beta chain with its context. These data are taken from a study of blood T cell repertoires in COVID-19. Study context: Italy, Spain and the United States were the sources of the convalescent and acute COVID-19 samples. In each case, the material was cDNA or gDNA derived from T cells, B-cell-depleted T cells, or PBMCs.

This CDR3 is built from 15 residues. The germline V gene encodes CDR1 MNHEY and CDR2 SMNVEV (reference sequence). Trimming cost V 5 bases and J 0 bases; bases outside gene matches: 6. In the study's own analysis: Nucleated cell number was recorded as an estimate derived from reference gene primer amplification. TCRdb keeps only in-frame clones here, not all; method: immunoSEQ multiplex PCR. V and J calls and clone size follow that table, whereas D and trimming were derived from the DNA. The sample records 180,000 or so clones, 90% being singletons. The clonotype was recovered from a man between 50 and 59 years old with acute or convalescent COVID-19. Sequencing was carried out using peripheral blood. The chain links TRBV27 to TRBJ1-2, with 7 bases lining up with TRBD1. The CDR3 nucleotides are TGTGCCAGCAGTAGGAGCAGGGGGGCTAACTATGGCTACACCTTC. The encoded protein is CASSRSRGANYGYTF.